The TCR beta chain under discussion was sequenced for a study of T cell responses to AZD1222 COVID-19 vaccine. Study findings and constraints: Epitopes outside B.1.351 and B.1.1.7 mutated regions reportedly drew nearly half of spike TCRs. Females outnumbered males among donors, who were mostly white British; clonal diversity was possibly underestimated. Seropositivity was recorded at baseline in only a handful of AZD1222 recipients. Spike-specific TCR breadth and depth went up after people got two AZD1222 doses.

Worth noting for this clone: Antigen specificity is unknown.

Measured with immunoSEQ multiplex PCR; TCRdb has only the in-frame clones, and not every one. The table lists some 140,000 clones, about 91% of them singletons. This receptor was identified in an adult in good health. The sample here was peripheral blood, taken on day 0 of AZD1222 vaccination.

The CDR3 sequence: CLSGQETQYF. The CDR3 DNA is TGTCTATCGGGGCAAGAGACCCAGTACTTC. V is TRBV27 and J is TRBJ2-5; the D gene is possibly TRBD2 (5 bases). The CDR3 totals 10 residues. The V gene's germline CDR1 is MNHEY and CDR2 SMNVEV (reference sequence).